This T cell receptor (beta chain) was recovered during a study of T cell responses to AZD1222 COVID-19 vaccine. General observations from the study: At 160-218 and 743-854, vaccine-associated CD4 TCRs were dominant, and they spanned spike. Donors were mostly white British, more females; clonal diversity possibly underestimated. Reportedly, nearly half of unique spike TCRs recognized epitopes outside B.1.351/B.1.1.7 mutations. Increases in Spike-specific TCR breadth and depth were seen after two AZD1222 doses.

Comment on this clone: As yet, its antigen is unknown.

Clones were read by immunoSEQ multiplex PCR, and TCRdb kept only the in-frame ones, dropping some. Of about 150,000 clones in the sample, approximately 92% are singletons; the top ten hold approximately 7%. CDR3 size: 15 residues. In germline, CDR1 is SGHRS, CDR2 YFSETQ. The ends lost 2 bases at V and 0 bases at J; junction bases unmatched: 4. Sequences were derived from peripheral blood, sampled 28 days after the second AZD1222 dose. The rearrangement uses TRBV5-1 and TRBJ2-7, with TRBD2 identical over 8 bases. This TCR derives from an adult who received the AZD1222 COVID-19 vaccine. The CDR3 loop reads CASSFSGESSYEQYF. CDR3 nucleotides: TGCGCCAGCAGCTTTAGCGGGGAAAGCTCCTACGAGCAGTACTTC.